This TCR beta chain was profiled in a study of T cell responses to AZD1222 COVID-19 vaccine. Measured with immunoSEQ multiplex PCR; TCRdb has only the in-frame clones, and not every one. The sample holds 85,000 or so clones; around 84% are singletons and the top ten take roughly 6%. This clone occurred a few times. Its matching antigen is unknown. In germline, CDR1 is SGHRS, CDR2 YFSETQ. V trimming: 4 bases; J trimming: 6 bases; junction bases outside the gene matches: 10. CDR3 length: 16 amino acids. Study-wide points: Sampled repertoires all dated from after the peak T cell response. Regions left unmutated in variants are reportedly the target of nearly half of spike-specific TCRs. In a largely white British group with more females than males, clonal diversity was possibly underestimated.

Second doses were pooled across both intervals (about 4 or about 12 weeks). The source of this sequence is an adult who received the AZD1222 COVID-19 vaccine. Sequencing was performed on peripheral blood, taken 28 days after the second AZD1222 dose. The gene calls are TRBV5-1 and TRBJ2-2; 9 bases match TRBD1. CDR3 nucleotide sequence: TGCGCCAGCAGCCGCAATGGACAGGGGATGGCCGGGGAGCTGTTTTTT. Translating gives CASSRNGQGMAGELFF.